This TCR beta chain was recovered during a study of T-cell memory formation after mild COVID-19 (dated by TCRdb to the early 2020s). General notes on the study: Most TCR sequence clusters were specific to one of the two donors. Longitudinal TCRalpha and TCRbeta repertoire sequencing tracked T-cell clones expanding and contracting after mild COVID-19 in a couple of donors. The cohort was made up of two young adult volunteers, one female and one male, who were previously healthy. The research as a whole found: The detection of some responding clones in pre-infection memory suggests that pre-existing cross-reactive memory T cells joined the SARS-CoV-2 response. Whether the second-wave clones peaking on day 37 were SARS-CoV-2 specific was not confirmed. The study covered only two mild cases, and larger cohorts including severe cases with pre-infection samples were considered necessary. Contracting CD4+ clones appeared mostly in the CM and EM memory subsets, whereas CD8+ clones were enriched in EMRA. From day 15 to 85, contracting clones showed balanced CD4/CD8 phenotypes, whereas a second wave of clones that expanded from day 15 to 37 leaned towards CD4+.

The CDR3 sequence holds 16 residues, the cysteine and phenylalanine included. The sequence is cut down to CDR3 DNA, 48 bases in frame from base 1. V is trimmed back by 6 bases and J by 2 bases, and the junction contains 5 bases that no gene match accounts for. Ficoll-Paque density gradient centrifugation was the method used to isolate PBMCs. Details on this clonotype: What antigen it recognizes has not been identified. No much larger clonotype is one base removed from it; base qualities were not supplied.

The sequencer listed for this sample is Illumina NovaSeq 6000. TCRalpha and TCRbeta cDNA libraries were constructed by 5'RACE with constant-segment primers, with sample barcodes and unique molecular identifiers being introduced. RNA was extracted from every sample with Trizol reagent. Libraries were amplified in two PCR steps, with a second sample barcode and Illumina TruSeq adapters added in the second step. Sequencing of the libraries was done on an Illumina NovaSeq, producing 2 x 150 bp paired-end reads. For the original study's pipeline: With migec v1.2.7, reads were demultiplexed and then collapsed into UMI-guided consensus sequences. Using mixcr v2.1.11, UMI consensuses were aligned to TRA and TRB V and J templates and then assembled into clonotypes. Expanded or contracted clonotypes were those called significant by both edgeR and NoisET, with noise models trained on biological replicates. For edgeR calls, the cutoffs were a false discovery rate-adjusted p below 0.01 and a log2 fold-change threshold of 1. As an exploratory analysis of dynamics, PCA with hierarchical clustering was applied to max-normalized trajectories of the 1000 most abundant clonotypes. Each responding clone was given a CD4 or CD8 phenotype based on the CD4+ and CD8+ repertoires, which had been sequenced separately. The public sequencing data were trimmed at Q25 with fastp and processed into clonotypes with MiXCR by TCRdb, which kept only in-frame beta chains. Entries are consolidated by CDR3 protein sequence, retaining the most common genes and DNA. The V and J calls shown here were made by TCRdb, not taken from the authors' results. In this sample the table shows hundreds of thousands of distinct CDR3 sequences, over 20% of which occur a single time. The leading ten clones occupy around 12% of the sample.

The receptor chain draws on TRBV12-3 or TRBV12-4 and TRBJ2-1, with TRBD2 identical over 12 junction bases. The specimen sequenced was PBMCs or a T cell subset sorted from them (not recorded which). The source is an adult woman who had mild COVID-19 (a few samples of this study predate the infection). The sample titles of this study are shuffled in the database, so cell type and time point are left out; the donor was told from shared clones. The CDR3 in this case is CASRRTSGDAYNEQFF. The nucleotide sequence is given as TGTGCCAGCAGGAGGACTAGCGGGGATGCCTACAATGAGCAGTTCTTC.